This T cell receptor (beta chain) was obtained from a study of post-analysis software for immune sequencing data. Study-wide points: Multiple sclerosis was associated with a significant reduction in normalized Chao1 diversity relative to controls. Strong co-clustering by F measure was evident for samples that had been prepared in the same batch. In patients, about five TRBV segments were more frequent than in controls, with TRBV5-6, TRBV5-1 and TRBV20-1 among them.

Unique molecular identifiers had been added to the TCR beta cDNA libraries. Each CDR3 protein gets one entry after TCRdb re-called the PCR reads with MiXCR. The table has some 800,000 distinct CDR3 sequences, around 45% seen once. The germline V gene encodes CDR1 MNHEY and CDR2 SVGAGI. The CDR3 sequence is 16 residues long. Concerning this clonotype itself: Antigen unknown. At one end the junction does not follow the germline gene, possibly because of a read error.

Sequenced input: blood. The chain has TRBV6-5 and TRBJ2-4; no firm D call. The clonotype originates from a girl under 18 with multiple sclerosis. As DNA, the CDR3 is TGTGCCGGCAGTTTAGGGCCCCCTGAGGCCAAAAACATTCAGTACTTC. Amino acid sequence: CAGSLGPPEAKNIQYF.